The present T cell receptor (beta chain) was sequenced within a study of blood T cell repertoires in COVID-19. As for the study in general: Sample material is recorded as cDNA or gDNA derived from T cells, B-cell-depleted T cells, or PBMCs.

This CDR3 is built from 12 residues. V was trimmed by 3 bases and J by 8 bases, leaving 13 bases between them. Germline V CDR1 and CDR2: SQVTM, ANQGSEA. While infection was still active, Seattle patients were enrolled and then followed longitudinally. Measured with immunoSEQ multiplex PCR; TCRdb has only the in-frame clones, and not every one. Among roughly 380,000 clones, about 89% were seen once, and the ten largest hold around 1.5%. This clonotype originated in a woman aged 40 to 50 with COVID-19, enrolled during active disease. This sequence joins TRBV29-1 and TRBJ1-2; D is uncertain. Sequenced input: peripheral blood. The CDR3 coding sequence is TGCAGCGTTGATCTCTGGGAGGGAGGCTACACCTTC. It specifies CSVDLWEGGYTF.